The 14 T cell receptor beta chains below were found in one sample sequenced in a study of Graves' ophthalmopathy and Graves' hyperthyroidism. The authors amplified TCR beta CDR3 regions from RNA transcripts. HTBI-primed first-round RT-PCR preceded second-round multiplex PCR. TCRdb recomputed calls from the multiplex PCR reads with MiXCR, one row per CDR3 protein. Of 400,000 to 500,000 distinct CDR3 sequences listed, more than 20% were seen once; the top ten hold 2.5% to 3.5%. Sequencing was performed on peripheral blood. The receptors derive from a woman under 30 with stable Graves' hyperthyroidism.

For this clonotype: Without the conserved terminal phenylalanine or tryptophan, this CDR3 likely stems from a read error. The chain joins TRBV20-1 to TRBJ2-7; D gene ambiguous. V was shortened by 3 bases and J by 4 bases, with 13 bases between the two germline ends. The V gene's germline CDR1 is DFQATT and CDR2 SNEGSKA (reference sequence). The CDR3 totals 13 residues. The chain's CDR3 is CSARGPREYEQYL. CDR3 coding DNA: TGCAGTGCTAGGGGCCCAAGGGAATACGAGCAGTACTTA.

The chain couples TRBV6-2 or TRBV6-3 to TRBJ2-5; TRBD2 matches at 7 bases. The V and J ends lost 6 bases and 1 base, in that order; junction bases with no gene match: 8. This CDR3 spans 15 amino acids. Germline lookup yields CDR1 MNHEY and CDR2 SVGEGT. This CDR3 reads CASRQPTGGQETQYF. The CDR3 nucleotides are TGTGCCAGCAGACAACCCACGGGGGGCCAAGAGACCCAGTACTTC.

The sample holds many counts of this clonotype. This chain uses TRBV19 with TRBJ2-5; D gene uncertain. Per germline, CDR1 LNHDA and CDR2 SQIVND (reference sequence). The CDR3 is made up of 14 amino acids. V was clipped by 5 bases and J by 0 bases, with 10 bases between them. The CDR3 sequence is CASSSRQNQETQYF. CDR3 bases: TGTGCCAGTAGTTCCCGACAAAACCAAGAGACCCAGTACTTC. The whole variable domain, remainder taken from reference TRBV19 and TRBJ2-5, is DGGITQSPKYLFRKEGQNVTLSCEQNLNHDAMYWYRQDPGQGLRLIYYSQIVNDFQKGDIAEGYSVSREKKESFPLTVTSAQKNPTAFYLCASSSRQNQETQYFGPGTRLLVL.

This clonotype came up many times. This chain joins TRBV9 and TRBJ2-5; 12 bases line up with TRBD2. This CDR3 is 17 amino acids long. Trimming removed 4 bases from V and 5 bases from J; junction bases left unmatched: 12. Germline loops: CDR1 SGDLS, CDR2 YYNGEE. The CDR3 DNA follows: TGTGCCAGCAGCCCAGACCCCCTAGCGGGAGGGCTGGAGACCCAGTACTTC. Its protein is CASSPDPLAGGLETQYF.

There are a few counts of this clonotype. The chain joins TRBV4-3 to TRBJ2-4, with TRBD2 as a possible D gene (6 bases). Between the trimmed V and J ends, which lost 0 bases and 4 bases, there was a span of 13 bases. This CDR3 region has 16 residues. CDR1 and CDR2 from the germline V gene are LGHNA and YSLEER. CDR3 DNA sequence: TGCGCCAGCAGCCAAGATCTCGGCGGGACGAAAAACATTCAGTACTTC. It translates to CASSQDLGGTKNIQYF.

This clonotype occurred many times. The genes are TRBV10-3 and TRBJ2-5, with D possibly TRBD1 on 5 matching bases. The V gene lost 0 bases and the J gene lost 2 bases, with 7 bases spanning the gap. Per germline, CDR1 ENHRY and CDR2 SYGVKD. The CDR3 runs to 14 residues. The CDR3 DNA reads TGTGCCATCAGTGAGTCCGCAGGGCAAGAGACCCAGTACTTC. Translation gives CAISESAGQETQYF.

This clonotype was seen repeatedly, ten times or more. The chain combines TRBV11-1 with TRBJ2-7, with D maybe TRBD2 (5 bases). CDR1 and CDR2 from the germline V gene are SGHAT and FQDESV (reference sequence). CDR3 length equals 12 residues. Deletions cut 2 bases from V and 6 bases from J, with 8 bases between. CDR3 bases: TGTGCCAGCAGCTTACTAGCCGGCGAGCAGTACTTC. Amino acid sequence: CASSLLAGEQYF.

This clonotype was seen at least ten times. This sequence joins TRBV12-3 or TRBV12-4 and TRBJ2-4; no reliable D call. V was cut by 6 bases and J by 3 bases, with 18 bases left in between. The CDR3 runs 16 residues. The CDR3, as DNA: TGTGCCAGCAGCCCGGTCCCAGGCATTAGCAAAAACATTCAGTACTTC. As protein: CASSPVPGISKNIQYF.

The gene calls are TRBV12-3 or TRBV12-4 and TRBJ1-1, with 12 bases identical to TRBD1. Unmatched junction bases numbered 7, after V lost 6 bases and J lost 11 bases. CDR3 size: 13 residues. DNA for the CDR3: TGTGCCAGCAGCTGGGGACAGGGGGCCTCCGCTTTCTTT. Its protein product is CASSWGQGASAFF.

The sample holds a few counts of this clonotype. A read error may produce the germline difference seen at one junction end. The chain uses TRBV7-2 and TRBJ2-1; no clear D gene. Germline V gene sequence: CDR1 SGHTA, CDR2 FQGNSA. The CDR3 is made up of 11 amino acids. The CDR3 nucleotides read TGTGCCAGCAGCTTACACCATGAGAAGTTCTTC. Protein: CASSLHHEKFF.

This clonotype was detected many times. CDR3 amino acids: CASSAGRMYGYTF. DNA of the CDR3: TGTGCCAGCAGCGCAGGTCGTATGTATGGCTACACCTTC. This rearrangement joins TRBV14 to TRBJ1-2; unclear D gene. CDR1 SGHDN and CDR2 FVKESK come from the germline V gene. Trimming took 5 bases from V and 5 from J, leaving 12 bases between them. There are 13 residues in the CDR3.

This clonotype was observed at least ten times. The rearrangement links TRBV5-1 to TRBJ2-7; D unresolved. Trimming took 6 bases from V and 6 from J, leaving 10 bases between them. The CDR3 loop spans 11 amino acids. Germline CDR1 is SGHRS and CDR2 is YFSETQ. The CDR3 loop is CASKAGSEQYF. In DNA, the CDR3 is TGCGCCAGCAAAGCAGGAAGCGAGCAGTACTTC.

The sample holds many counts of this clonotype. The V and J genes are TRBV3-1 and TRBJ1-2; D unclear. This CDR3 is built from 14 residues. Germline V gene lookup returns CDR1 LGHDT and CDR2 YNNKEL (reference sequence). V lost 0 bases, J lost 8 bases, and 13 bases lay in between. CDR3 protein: CASSQELGTRGYTF. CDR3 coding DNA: TGTGCCAGCAGCCAAGAGTTGGGTACACGCGGCTACACCTTC.

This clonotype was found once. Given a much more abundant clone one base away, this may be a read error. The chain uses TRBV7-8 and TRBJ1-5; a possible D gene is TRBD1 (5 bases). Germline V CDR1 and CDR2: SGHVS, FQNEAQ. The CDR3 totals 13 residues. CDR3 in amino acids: CASSSWGNQPQRF. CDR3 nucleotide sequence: TGTGCCAGCAGCTCGTGGGGCAATCAGCCCCAGCGTTTT.